This T cell receptor beta chain was observed in a study of response to subunit inactivated influenza vaccine. For this clonotype: Its antigen is as yet unknown.

Broader study findings: Only a handful of new T cells, the authors suggested, are recruited with each seasonal influenza vaccination.

Looked up from germline, CDR1 is DFQATT and CDR2 is SNEGSKA (reference sequence). The CDR3 contains 15 residues. Losses at the gene ends were 3 bases for V and 4 bases for J; bases not matched to a gene: 10. TCRdb reanalysed the RT-PCR reads using MiXCR and keeps one entry per CDR3 protein. This table holds roughly 520,000 distinct CDR3 sequences, approximately 24% found once. The sequence came from a man aged 50 to 60 who received an inactivated influenza vaccine. The material sequenced was CD4+ T cells sorted from PBMCs, taken less than 6 days after vaccination. V is TRBV20-1 and J is TRBJ1-2, with 8 nucleotides matching TRBD1. CDR3 nucleotides: TGCAGTGCTAGGAAGACAGGGGCTGGGGGCTATGGCTACACCTTC. It translates to CSARKTGAGGYGYTF.